Detailed here is one T cell receptor (beta chain). Exposure to brentuximab vedotin varied, and each patient had relapsed following autologous stem cell transplantation. The ends were cut back, 6 bases at V and 0 bases at J, with 15 bases in the middle. The CDR3 is made up of 15 amino acids. Germline V lookup: CDR1 MNHNS, CDR2 SASEGT. The data are from a study of PD-1 blockade in classical Hodgkin lymphoma. Profiled with immunoSEQ multiplex PCR; TCRdb holds only in-frame clones, not every one. This sample carries some 63,000 clones, roughly 90% of them seen once, and the ten largest clones take approximately 9.8%.

Sequenced here: peripheral blood mononuclear cells (PBMCs), sampled at baseline. The clonotype was recovered from a human donor with classical Hodgkin lymphoma. The rearrangement uses TRBV6-1 and TRBJ2-7; D might be TRBD2 (6 bases). The CDR3 sequence: CASSALGGSSYEQYF. In DNA form, the CDR3 reads TGTGCCAGCAGCGCCCTTGGGGGGAGCTCCTACGAGCAGTACTTC.